The rows below give T cell receptor beta chains drawn from one sample of a study of shared clonotypes between healthy human individuals. Some clones are missing from TCRdb's copy, which holds only in-frame ones; the method was immunoSEQ multiplex PCR. The sample consists of fewer than 350,000 clones, around 90% of them appearing once. Sequenced material: memory CD8+ T cells sorted from blood. These receptors all come from a man aged 18 to 30 in good health. Each CDR3 is given with its conserved first and last residue. D genes are given only for firm matches. Expanded clones are given a class, and other clones once, few, many or no size at all.

clone_size	v_call	d_call	j_call	cdr3_nt	cdr3_aa
.	TRBV29-1	.	TRBJ2-1	TGCAGCGTAAGAGGGGGGATGGACTGGTCCTACAATGAGCAGTTCTTC	CSVRGGMDWSYNEQFF
.	TRBV13	TRBD2	TRBJ2-5	TGTGCCAGCAGCGAAACTAGCGCCCAGCGGGGGACCCAGTACTTC	CASSETSAQRGTQYF
.	TRBV10-1	TRBD2	TRBJ2-7	TGCGCCAGCAGTGCCGCGGGAGTCCTGGACGAGCAGTACTTC	CASSAAGVLDEQYF
few	TRBV5-6	.	TRBJ2-7	TGTGCCAGCAGCTTGGAAGGGTACGAGCAGTACTTC	CASSLEGYEQYF
.	TRBV11-3	.	TRBJ1-5	TGTGCCAGCAGCTTGCCCGGGGATATACGGGAGAGCAATCAGCCCCAGCATTTT	CASSLPGDIRESNQPQHF
.	TRBV2	.	TRBJ2-5	TGTGCCAGCATGCCTCTCGGTAAAGAGACCCAGTACTTC	CASMPLGKETQYF
.	TRBV5-8	.	TRBJ2-1	TGTGCCAGCAGCTTGGAGGACAGACTCTACCATGAGCAGTTCTTC	CASSLEDRLYHEQFF
.	TRBV7-9	.	TRBJ2-3	TGTGCCAGCAGCTCCGCACAGGGAATCGTGATTACAGATACGCAGTATTTT	CASSSAQGIVITDTQYF
.	TRBV27	.	TRBJ1-5	TGTGCCAGCAGTTTAGGCAGAGGATTCAATCAGCCCCAGCATTTT	CASSLGRGFNQPQHF
.	TRBV13	.	TRBJ2-3	TGTGCCAGCAGCAAAGCTATCACAGATACGCAGTATTTT	CASSKAITDTQYF
large	TRBV10-3	.	TRBJ2-7	TGTGCCATCAGTAGTCCGGACTACTCCTACGAGCAGTACTTC	CAISSPDYSYEQYF
.	TRBV4-1	TRBD1	TRBJ2-6	TGCGCCAGCACCAGGACAGGGCCCAGCTCTGGGGCCAACGTCCTGACTTTC	CASTRTGPSSGANVLTF
.	TRBV7-9	.	TRBJ1-5	TGTGCCAGCAGCGCAGTCGGGGCGAGGGATAGCAATCAGCCCCAGCATTTT	CASSAVGARDSNQPQHF
.	TRBV7-9	.	TRBJ1-3	TGTGCCAGCAGCCCCCGCCAAGGAAGGACTGGAAACACCATATATTTT	CASSPRQGRTGNTIYF
.	TRBV5-1	.	TRBJ2-1	TGCGCCAGCAGCTTGGAGTGGTGGGGCTACAATGAGCAGTTCTTC	CASSLEWWGYNEQFF
.	TRBV27	TRBD1	TRBJ2-7	TGTGCCAGCAGTCACAGGGGGTCGGCCTACGAGCAGTACTTC	CASSHRGSAYEQYF